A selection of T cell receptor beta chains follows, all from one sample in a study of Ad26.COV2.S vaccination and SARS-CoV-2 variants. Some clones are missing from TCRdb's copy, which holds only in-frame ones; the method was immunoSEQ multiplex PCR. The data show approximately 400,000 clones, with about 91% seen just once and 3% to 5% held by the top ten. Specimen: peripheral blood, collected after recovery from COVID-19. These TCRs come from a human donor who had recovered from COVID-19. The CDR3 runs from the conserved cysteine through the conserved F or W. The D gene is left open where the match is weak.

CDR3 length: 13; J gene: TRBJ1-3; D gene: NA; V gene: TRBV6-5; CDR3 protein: CASSYSTGNTIYF
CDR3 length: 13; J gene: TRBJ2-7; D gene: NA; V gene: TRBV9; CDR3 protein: CASSVATGYEQYF
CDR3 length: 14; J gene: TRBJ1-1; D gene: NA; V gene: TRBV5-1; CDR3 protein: CASSLMGARSEAFF
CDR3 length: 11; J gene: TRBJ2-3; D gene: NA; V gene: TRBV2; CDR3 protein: CASKAVNWGYF
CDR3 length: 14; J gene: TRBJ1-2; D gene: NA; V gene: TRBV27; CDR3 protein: CASSIRRGTYGYTF
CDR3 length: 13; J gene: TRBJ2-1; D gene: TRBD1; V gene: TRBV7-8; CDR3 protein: CASSGDRGNEQFF
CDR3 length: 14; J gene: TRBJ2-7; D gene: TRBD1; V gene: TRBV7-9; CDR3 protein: CASSLQGASNEQYF
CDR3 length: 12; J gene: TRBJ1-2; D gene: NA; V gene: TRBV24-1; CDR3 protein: CATSDSAGGYTF
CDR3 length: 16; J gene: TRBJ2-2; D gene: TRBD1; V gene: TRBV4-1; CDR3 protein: CASSRGQASNTGELFF
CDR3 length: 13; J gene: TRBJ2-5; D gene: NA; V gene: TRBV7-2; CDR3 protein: CASSLARVETQYF
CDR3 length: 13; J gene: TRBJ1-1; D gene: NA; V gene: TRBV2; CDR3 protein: CASSYRKNTEAFF
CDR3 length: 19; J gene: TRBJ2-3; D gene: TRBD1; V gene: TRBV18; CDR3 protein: CASSPPGIPGQGTTDTQYF
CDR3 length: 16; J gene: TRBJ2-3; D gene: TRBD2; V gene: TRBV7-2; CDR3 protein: CASSLLQRGSTDTQYF
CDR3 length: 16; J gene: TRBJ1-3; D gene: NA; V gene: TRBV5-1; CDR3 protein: CASSLGSTNSGNTIYF
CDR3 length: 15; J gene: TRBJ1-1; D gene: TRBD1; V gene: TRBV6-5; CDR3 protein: CASSYDGTGNTEAFF
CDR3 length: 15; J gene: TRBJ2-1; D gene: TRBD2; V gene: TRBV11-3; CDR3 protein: CASSPRTSSYNEQFF
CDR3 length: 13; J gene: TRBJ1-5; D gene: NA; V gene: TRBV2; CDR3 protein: CASSVYSNQPQHF
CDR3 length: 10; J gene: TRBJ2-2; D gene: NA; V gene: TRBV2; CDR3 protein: CAKGSGELFF
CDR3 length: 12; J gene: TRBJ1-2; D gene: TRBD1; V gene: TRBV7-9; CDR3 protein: CASRGQGKGYTF
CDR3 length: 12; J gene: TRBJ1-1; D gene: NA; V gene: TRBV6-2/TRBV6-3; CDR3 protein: CASSYSRLAAFF
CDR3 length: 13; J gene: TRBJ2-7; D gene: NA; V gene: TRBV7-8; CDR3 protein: CASSINQDYEQYF
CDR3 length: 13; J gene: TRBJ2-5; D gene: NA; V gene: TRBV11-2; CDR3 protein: CASSFFSGETQYF
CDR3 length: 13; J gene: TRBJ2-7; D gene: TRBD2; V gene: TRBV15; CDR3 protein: CATSRSGGNEQYF
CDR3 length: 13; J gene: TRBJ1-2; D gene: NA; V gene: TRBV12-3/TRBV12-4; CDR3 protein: CASSLGGDYGYTF
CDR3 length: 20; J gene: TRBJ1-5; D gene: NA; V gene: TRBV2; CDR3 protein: CASSEDIGRGRVYSNQPQHF
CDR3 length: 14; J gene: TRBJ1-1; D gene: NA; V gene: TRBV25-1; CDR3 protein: CASSLGGLNTEAFF
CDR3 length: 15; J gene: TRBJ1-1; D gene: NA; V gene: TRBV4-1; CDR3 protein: CASSPRDGPLREAFF
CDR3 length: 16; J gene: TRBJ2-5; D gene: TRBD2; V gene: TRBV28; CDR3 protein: CASSSRRGAFQETQYF
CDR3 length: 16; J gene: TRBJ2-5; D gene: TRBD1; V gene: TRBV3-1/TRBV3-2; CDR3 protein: CASSQGTVVLQETQYF
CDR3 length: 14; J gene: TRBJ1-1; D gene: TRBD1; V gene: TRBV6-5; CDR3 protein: CASSRDRGNTEAFF
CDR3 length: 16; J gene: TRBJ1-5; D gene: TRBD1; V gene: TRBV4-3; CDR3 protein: CASSYDDRGNNQPQHF
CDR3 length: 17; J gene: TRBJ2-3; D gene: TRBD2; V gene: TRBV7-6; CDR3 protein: CASSPEIAGGLKDTQYF
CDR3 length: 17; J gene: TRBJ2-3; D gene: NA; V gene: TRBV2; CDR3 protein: CASSLSAGSVLGDTQYF
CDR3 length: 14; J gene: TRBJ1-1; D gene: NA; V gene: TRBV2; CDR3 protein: CASSGEGLNTEAFF
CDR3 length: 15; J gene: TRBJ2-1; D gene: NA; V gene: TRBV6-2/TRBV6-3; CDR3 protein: CASSRSTTGANEQFF
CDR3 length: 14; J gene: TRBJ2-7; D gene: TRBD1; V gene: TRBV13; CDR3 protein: CASRPGQKPYEQYF
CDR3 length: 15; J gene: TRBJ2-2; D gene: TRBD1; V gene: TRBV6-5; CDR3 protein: CASSWQGARTGELFF
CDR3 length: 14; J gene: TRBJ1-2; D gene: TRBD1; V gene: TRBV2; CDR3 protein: CATQGDRGVHGYTF
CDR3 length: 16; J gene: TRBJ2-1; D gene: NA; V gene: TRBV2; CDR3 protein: CASRAYRDGKNNEQFF
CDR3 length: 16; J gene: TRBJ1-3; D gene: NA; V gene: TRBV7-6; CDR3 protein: CASSLGGWQGQNTIYF
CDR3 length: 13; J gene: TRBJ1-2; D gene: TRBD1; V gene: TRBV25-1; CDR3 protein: CASSFGTGYGYTF
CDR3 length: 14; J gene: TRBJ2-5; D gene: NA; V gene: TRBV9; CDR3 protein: CASSVGLSEETQYF
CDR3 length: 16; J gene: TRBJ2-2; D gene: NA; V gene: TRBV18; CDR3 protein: CASSPPATGRTGELFF
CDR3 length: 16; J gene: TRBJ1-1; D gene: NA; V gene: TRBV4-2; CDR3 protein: CASSQEAWDITTEAFF
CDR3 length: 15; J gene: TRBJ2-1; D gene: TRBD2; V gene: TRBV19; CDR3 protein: CASSQSLAGYNEQFF
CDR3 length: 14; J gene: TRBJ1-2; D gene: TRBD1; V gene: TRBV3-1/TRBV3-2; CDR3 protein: CASSFRTGGYGYTF
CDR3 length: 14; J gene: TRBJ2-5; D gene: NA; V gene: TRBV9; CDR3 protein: CASSVATGVSGQYF
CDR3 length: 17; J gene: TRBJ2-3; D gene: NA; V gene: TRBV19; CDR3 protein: CASSIVGAEPSTDTQYF
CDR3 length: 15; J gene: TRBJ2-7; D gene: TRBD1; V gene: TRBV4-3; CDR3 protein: CASSPGTGGSYEQYF
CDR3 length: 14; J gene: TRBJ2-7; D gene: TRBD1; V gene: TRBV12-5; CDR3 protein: CASGYGQGIYEQYF
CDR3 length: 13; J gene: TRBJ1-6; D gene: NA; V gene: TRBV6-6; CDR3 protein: CASSYGVESPLHF
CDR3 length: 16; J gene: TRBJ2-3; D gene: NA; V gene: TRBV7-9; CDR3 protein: CASSPTQVSSTDTQYF